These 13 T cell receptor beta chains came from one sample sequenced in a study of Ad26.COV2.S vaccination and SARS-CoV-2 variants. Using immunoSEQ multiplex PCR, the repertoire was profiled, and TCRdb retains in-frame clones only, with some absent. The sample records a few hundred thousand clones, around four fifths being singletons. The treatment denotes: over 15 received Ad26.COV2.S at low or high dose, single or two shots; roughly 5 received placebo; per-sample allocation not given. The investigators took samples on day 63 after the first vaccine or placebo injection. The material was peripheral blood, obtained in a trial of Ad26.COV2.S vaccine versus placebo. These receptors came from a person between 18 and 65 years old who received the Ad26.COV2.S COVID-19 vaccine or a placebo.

In nucleotides, the CDR3 is TGCGCCAGCAGCCAACGAGGGACCTACGAGCAGTACTTC. Translating it yields CASSQRGTYEQYF. This chain uses TRBV4-1 with TRBJ2-7; tentatively, D is TRBD2 (5 bases). CDR1 is MGHRA and CDR2 is YSYEKL in the germline V gene. The V end was cut by 2 bases, the J end by 2 bases, with 7 bases between. The CDR3 consists of 13 residues.

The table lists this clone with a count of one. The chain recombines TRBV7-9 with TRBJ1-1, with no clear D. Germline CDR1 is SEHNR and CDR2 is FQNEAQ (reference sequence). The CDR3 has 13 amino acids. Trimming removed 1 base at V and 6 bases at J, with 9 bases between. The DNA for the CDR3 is TGTGCCAGCAGCTTAGGGGGTCTCCCTGAAGCTTTCTTT. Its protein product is CASSLGGLPEAFF.

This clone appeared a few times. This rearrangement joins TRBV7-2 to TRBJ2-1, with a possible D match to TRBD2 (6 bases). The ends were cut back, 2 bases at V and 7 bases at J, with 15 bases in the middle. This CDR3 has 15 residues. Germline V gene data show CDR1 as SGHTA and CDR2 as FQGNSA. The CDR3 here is CASSLSRGVRNEQFF. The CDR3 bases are TGTGCCAGCAGCTTATCCCGCGGGGTGAGGAATGAGCAGTTCTTC. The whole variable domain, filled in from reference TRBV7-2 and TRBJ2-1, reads GAGVSQSPSNKVTEKGKDVELRCDPISGHTALYWYRQSLGQGLEFLIYFQGNSAPDKSGLPSDRFSAERTGGSVSTLTIQRTQQEDSAVYLCASSLSRGVRNEQFFGPGTRLTVL.

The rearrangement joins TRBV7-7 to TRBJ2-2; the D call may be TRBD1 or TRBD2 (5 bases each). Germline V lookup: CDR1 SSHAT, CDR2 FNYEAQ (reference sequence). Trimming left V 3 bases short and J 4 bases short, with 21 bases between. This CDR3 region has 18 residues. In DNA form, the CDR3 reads TGTGCCAGCAGCTTCTCCAACCCGGGACGGGCGGGCACCGGGGAGCTGTTTTTT. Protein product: CASSFSNPGRAGTGELFF. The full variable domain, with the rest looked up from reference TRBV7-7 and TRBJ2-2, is GAGVSQSPRYKVTKRGQDVTLRCDPISSHATLYWYQQALGQGPEFLTYFNYEAQPDKSGLPSDRFSAERPEGSISTLTIQRTEQRDSAMYRCASSFSNPGRAGTGELFFGEGSRLTVL.

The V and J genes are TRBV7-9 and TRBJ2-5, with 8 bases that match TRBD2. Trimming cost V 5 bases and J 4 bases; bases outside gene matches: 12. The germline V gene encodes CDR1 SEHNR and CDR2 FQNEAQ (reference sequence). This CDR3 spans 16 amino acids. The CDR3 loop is CASSQNRLATIETQYF. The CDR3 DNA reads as TGTGCCAGCAGCCAAAACCGACTAGCGACGATAGAGACCCAGTACTTC.

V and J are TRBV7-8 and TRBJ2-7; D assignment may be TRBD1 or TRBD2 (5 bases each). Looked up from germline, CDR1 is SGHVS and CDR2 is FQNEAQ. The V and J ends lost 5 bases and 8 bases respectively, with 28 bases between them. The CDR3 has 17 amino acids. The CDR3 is CASSIPGRRFTLTKQYF. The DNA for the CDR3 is TGTGCCAGCAGCATACCGGGACGCCGATTTACCCTTACGAAGCAGTACTTC.

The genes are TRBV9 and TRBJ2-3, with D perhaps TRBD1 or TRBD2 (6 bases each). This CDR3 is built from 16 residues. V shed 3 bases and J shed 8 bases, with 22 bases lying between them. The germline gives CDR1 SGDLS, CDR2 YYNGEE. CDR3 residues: CASSGGGLLVMSTQYF. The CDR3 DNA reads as TGTGCCAGCAGCGGAGGGGGACTTCTCGTAATGTCTACGCAGTATTTT.

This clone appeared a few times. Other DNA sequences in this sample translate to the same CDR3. Here the CDR3 DNA reads TGTGCCAGCAGCCCTGACAGAAATCAGCCCCAGCATTTT. Its translation: CASSPDRNQPQHF. The gene calls are TRBV5-4 and TRBJ1-5; possibly TRBD1 for D (5 bases). Trimming took off 4 bases at V and 4 bases at J, with 9 bases between the two ends. The V gene's germline CDR1 is SGHNT and CDR2 YYREEE (reference sequence). The CDR3 loop spans 13 amino acids.

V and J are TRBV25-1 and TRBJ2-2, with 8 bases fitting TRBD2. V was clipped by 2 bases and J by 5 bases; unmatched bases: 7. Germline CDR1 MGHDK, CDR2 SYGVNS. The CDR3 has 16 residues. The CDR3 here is CASSELEREWTGELFF. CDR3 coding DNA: TGTGCCAGCAGTGAACTAGAGCGGGAGTGGACCGGGGAGCTGTTTTTT.

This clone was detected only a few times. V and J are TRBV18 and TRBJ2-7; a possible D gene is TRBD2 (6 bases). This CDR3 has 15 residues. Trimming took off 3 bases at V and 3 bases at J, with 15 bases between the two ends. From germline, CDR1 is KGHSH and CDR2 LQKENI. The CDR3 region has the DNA TGTGCCAGCTCACCTGGGAGGCGCCGTTACTACGAGCAGTACTTC. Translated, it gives CASSPGRRRYYEQYF.

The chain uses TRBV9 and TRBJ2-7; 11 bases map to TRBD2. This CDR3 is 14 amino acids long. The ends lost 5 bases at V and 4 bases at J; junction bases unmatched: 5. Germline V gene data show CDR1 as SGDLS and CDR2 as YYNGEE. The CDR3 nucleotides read TGTGCCAGCAGTTGGGGGACTAGCGGTTACGAGCAGTACTTC. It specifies CASSWGTSGYEQYF.

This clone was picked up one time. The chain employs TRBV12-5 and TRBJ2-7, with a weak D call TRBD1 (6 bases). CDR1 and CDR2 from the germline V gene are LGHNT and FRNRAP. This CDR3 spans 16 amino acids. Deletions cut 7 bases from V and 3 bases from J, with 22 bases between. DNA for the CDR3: TGTGCTAGTGCCCCACCCTACAGGGCTACGTTCTACGAGCAGTACTTC. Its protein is CASAPPYRATFYEQYF.

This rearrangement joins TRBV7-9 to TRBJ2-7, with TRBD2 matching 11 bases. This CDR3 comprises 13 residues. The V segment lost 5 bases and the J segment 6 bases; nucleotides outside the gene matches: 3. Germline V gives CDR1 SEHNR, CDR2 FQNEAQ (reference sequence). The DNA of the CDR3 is TGTGCCAGCAGCCCACTAGCGGGGGTCGAGCAGTACTTC. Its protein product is CASSPLAGVEQYF.